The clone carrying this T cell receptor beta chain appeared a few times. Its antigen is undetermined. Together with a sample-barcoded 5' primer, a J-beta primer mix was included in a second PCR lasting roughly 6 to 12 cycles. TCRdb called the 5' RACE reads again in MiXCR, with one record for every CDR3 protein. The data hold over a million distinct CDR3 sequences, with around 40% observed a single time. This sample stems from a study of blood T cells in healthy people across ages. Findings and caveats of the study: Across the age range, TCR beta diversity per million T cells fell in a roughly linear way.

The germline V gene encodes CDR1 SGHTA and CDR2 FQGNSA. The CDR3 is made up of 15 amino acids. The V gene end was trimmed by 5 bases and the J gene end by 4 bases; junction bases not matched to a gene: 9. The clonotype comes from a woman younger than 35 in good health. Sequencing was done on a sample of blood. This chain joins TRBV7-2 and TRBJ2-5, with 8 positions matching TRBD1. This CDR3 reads CASSTDRDPRETQYF. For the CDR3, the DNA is TGTGCCAGCAGCACGGACAGGGACCCCCGAGAGACCCAGTACTTC.